These 27 T cell receptor beta chains were all obtained from the same sample, sequenced in a study of early T cells in non-severe SARS-CoV-2 infection. TCRdb reprocessed the 5' RACE reads via MiXCR and lists one record per CDR3 protein. The sample shows tens of thousands of distinct CDR3 sequences, 5.5% to 8.5% of them seen only once. Here the sequenced sample was whole blood, taken at baseline. The origin of the receptors is an adult who was a healthcare worker with PCR-confirmed SARS-CoV-2 infection or an uninfected control (not recorded which).

The V gene is TRBV15, the J gene TRBJ2-4; weak D call: TRBD1 (6 bases). The length of the CDR3 is 13 residues. Between the trimmed V and J ends, which lost 6 bases and 6 bases, there was a span of 12 bases. Germline CDR1 is LNHNV and CDR2 is YYDKDF (reference sequence). The CDR3 region has the DNA TGTGCCACCAGACTTGGGGGCGCAAACATTCAGTACTTC. Protein product: CATRLGGANIQYF.

The chain is built from TRBV28 and TRBJ2-2; a weak D match, TRBD2 (7 bases). V was cut by 8 bases and J by 4 bases, with 20 bases left in between. The germline gives CDR1 MDHEN, CDR2 SYDVKM. The CDR3 is 16 amino acids. CDR3 residues: CASGPTRGGGTGELFF. CDR3 in DNA: TGTGCCAGCGGCCCGACAAGGGGGGGCGGCACCGGGGAGCTGTTTTTT.

In this sample, this clonotype turned up many times. This sequence joins TRBV30 and TRBJ1-5; 8 nucleotides line up with TRBD1. The length of the CDR3 is 14 residues. Germline V gene data show CDR1 as GTSNPN and CDR2 as SVGIG (reference sequence). Germline trimming cut 0 bases from V and 2 bases from J; bases unmatched to any gene: 0. CDR3 in DNA: TGTGCCTGGAGTGTACAGGGGGGCAATCAGCCCCAGCATTTT. Protein: CAWSVQGGNQPQHF.

This clonotype appeared many times. The rearrangement joins TRBV18 to TRBJ1-2; 9 nucleotides align to TRBD1. The CDR3 runs 13 residues. Germline lookup yields CDR1 KGHSH and CDR2 LQKENI. V was clipped by 6 bases and J by 2 bases; unmatched bases: 1. The CDR3 spells CASSGQGNYGYTF. CDR3 coding DNA: TGTGCCAGCTCTGGACAGGGGAACTATGGCTACACCTTC.

This clonotype showed up many times. This chain joins TRBV5-5 and TRBJ1-1, with D perhaps TRBD1 (6 bases). The V gene's germline CDR1 is SGHKS and CDR2 YYEKEE (reference sequence). The CDR3 spans 16 residues. Trimming took off 4 bases at V and 6 bases at J, with 22 bases between the two ends. CDR3 region: CASSPGAGLSIAEAFF. The CDR3 nucleotides are TGTGCCAGCAGCCCGGGGGCAGGGTTGAGTATCGCTGAAGCTTTCTTT.

At least ten counts were recorded for this clonotype. This chain links TRBV12-3 or TRBV12-4 with TRBJ1-1; D gene unclear. The CDR3 runs 14 residues. Trimming removed 3 bases at V and 0 bases at J, with 8 bases between. The CDR3 protein is CASSFHQLNTEAFF. In DNA, the CDR3 is TGTGCCAGCAGTTTTCATCAGCTGAACACTGAAGCTTTCTTT.

This chain connects TRBV28 to TRBJ1-4, with 11 bases identical to TRBD1. Trimming removed 1 base from V and 2 bases from J; junction bases left unmatched: 9. This CDR3 is built from 19 residues. CDR1 and CDR2 (germline): MDHEN, SYDVKM. The CDR3 DNA is TGTGCCAGCAGTTTATTAGCTTCGGGACAGGGGGGGACTAATGAAAAACTGTTTTTT. This gives the protein CASSLLASGQGGTNEKLFF.

CDR3 in amino acids: CASSLIPTVEVGETQYF. Here the CDR3 DNA reads TGCGCCAGCAGCTTGATCCCGACGGTCGAGGTGGGAGAGACCCAGTACTTC. The rearrangement joins TRBV5-1 to TRBJ2-5; D is unresolved. The V gene lost 1 base and the J gene lost 4 bases, with 20 bases spanning the gap. This CDR3 has 17 residues. Germline V gene sequence: CDR1 SGHRS, CDR2 YFSETQ.

The V call is TRBV20-1, the J call TRBJ2-3; no clear D. V lost 2 bases to trimming and J lost 3 bases, with 9 bases between them. The germline gives CDR1 DFQATT, CDR2 SNEGSKA (reference sequence). The CDR3 sequence is 13 residues long. Here the CDR3 reads CSARLEVTDTQYF. The DNA of the CDR3 is TGCAGTGCTAGACTAGAAGTGACAGATACGCAGTATTTT.

There are a few counts of this clonotype. V is TRBV28 and J is TRBJ1-5; D gene uncertain. Per germline, CDR1 MDHEN and CDR2 SYDVKM. The CDR3 runs 12 residues. V was trimmed by 2 bases and J by 6 bases, leaving 5 bases between them. The CDR3: CASSLLTQPQHF. The CDR3 nucleotides read TGTGCCAGCAGTTTACTTACTCAGCCCCAGCATTTT.

This clonotype appeared many times. V usage is TRBV20-1 and J usage is TRBJ2-1; possible D gene TRBD2, 6 bases. Trimming pared 1 base from V and 8 bases from J, leaving 15 bases between. In germline, CDR1 is DFQATT, CDR2 SNEGSKA (reference sequence). CDR3 length equals 14 residues. In nucleotides, the CDR3 is TGCAGTGCTAGAGCTTCCGGGGGAGGTCATGAGCAGTTCTTC. Amino acids: CSARASGGGHEQFF.

The sample holds many counts of this clonotype. This sequence joins TRBV13 and TRBJ2-1; a weak D match, TRBD1 (6 bases). Germline V gene data show CDR1 as PRHDT and CDR2 as FYEKMQ (reference sequence). The CDR3 spans 14 residues. V was trimmed by 4 bases and J by 6 bases, leaving 13 bases between them. This CDR3 is CASSSPTGLNEQFF. DNA for the CDR3: TGTGCCAGCAGCTCACCGACAGGTCTCAATGAGCAGTTCTTC.

The sample holds many counts of this clonotype. The rearrangement links TRBV5-1 to TRBJ2-7, with 7 bases matching TRBD1. Unmatched junction bases numbered 2, after V lost 2 bases and J lost 3 bases. This CDR3 is built from 13 residues. CDR1 and CDR2 from the germline V gene are SGHRS and YFSETQ. CDR3 sequence reads: CASSFGTVYEQYF. In nucleotides, the CDR3 is TGCGCCAGCAGCTTTGGGACAGTCTACGAGCAGTACTTC.

This chain links TRBV2 with TRBJ2-3; D possibly corresponds to TRBD2 (6 bases). The germline V gene encodes CDR1 SNHLY and CDR2 FYNNEI. The CDR3 length is 15 residues. V was clipped by 6 bases and J by 2 bases, with 15 bases between them. The CDR3 DNA reads TGTGCCAGCAGCGCGGGATTCCGGGACACAGATACGCAGTATTTT. Translated, it gives CASSAGFRDTDTQYF.

This clonotype was observed at least ten times. J is TRBJ1-6 and V is TRBV6-2 or TRBV6-3, with 9 bases that match TRBD1. The V gene's germline CDR1 is MNHEY and CDR2 SVGEGT. The ends lost 5 bases at V and 9 bases at J; junction bases unmatched: 5. The CDR3 covers 14 residues. DNA for the CDR3: TGTGCCAGCAGTGAAGGACAGGGGAGTTCACCCCTCCACTTT. Protein: CASSEGQGSSPLHF.

The sample holds a few counts of this clonotype. The J gene is TRBJ2-1, the V gene TRBV20-1, with 7 positions matching TRBD2. The CDR3 is made up of 15 amino acids. Per the germline V gene, CDR1 is DFQATT and CDR2 is SNEGSKA (reference sequence). The ends lost 3 bases at V and 0 bases at J; junction bases unmatched: 5. The CDR3 loop is CSASLRGSSYNEQFF. The CDR3 bases are TGCAGTGCTAGTTTGCGGGGGAGCTCCTACAATGAGCAGTTCTTC.

This sequence joins TRBV7-9 and TRBJ2-7, with 7 bases that match TRBD1. The ends lost 5 bases at V and 7 bases at J; junction bases unmatched: 8. The CDR3 consists of 13 residues. Per germline, CDR1 SEHNR and CDR2 FQNEAQ (reference sequence). CDR3 region: CASSLGTAREQYF. The CDR3 region has the DNA TGTGCCAGCAGCCTAGGGACAGCGAGAGAGCAGTACTTC.

The chain joins TRBV29-1 to TRBJ2-3; 10 nucleotides align to TRBD2. Germline V gene data show CDR1 as SQVTM and CDR2 as ANQGSEA. The J segment lost 2 bases and the V segment lost 3 bases, leaving 11 bases of the junction unmatched. The CDR3 totals 17 residues. CDR3 in DNA: TGCAGCGTTGAGGGATCCGAACTAGCGGGGATCACAGATACGCAGTATTTT. Translating gives CSVEGSELAGITDTQYF.

In its sample, this clonotype was seen many times. The chain is built from TRBV7-2 and TRBJ1-2; D perhaps matches TRBD1 (5 bases). From germline, CDR1 is SGHTA and CDR2 FQGNSA. This CDR3 has 14 residues. The V gene lost 3 bases and the J gene lost 3 bases, with 11 bases spanning the gap. In DNA, the CDR3 is TGTGCCAGCAGCTTTCTTCAGGGTGACTATGGCTACACCTTC. It yields the protein CASSFLQGDYGYTF.

V gene TRBV4-3 combines with J gene TRBJ1-2; D possibly corresponds to TRBD1 (6 bases). The V end was cut by 0 bases, the J end by 3 bases, with 11 bases between. Looked up from germline, CDR1 is LGHNA and CDR2 is YSLEER. The CDR3 is 15 residues long. In DNA, the CDR3 is TGCGCCAGCAGCCAAGATCAAACAGGGCACTATGGCTACACCTTC. Translating it yields CASSQDQTGHYGYTF.

This clonotype was observed many times. The chain combines TRBV29-1 with TRBJ2-7; 13 bases align to TRBD2. This CDR3 spans 15 amino acids. Germline values: CDR1 SQVTM, CDR2 ANQGSEA. The V and J ends lost 6 bases and 2 bases, in that order; junction bases with no gene match: 7. The CDR3 sequence is CSVEGLAGTAYEQYF. Here the CDR3 DNA reads TGCAGCGTGGAGGGACTAGCGGGGACTGCCTACGAGCAGTACTTC.

This clonotype was recorded at least ten times. The J gene is TRBJ1-2, the V gene TRBV6-6, with 8 bases that match TRBD1. Germline V gene lookup returns CDR1 MNHNY and CDR2 SVGAGI (reference sequence). The V and J ends lost 4 bases and 6 bases, in that order; junction bases with no gene match: 7. The CDR3 covers 14 residues. The CDR3 protein is CASSFSDRDDGYTF. CDR3 nucleotides: TGTGCCAGCAGTTTCTCGGACAGGGACGATGGCTACACCTTC.

This clonotype has at least ten counts. The CDR3 is CASSRARWDSFETQYF. The CDR3 nucleotides are TGTGCCAGCTCACGCGCTAGGTGGGACAGTTTCGAGACCCAGTACTTC. The chain links TRBV18 to TRBJ2-5; 7 nucleotides match TRBD1. Per the germline V gene, CDR1 is KGHSH and CDR2 is LQKENI. CDR3 length: 16 residues. The J segment lost 5 bases and the V segment lost 4 bases, leaving 13 bases of the junction unmatched.

This clonotype was recorded a few times. The chain couples TRBV9 to TRBJ2-1; D gene ambiguous. Per the germline V gene, CDR1 is SGDLS and CDR2 is YYNGEE. The CDR3 is made up of 12 amino acids. The V end lost 2 bases, the J end lost 6 bases, and 6 bases lay between the germline ends. CDR3 protein: CASSVEPNEQFF. CDR3 in DNA: TGTGCCAGCAGCGTTGAACCCAATGAGCAGTTCTTC.

This clonotype appeared a few times. The chain couples TRBV5-4 to TRBJ2-7; D unresolved. Germline V lookup: CDR1 SGHNT, CDR2 YYREEE (reference sequence). The CDR3 contains 15 residues. With 2 bases removed from V and 0 bases from J, the gap between germline ends came to 12 bases. CDR3 sequence reads: CASSLGPDNSYEQYF. Here the CDR3 DNA reads TGTGCCAGCAGCTTAGGCCCTGACAACTCCTACGAGCAGTACTTC.

There are a few counts of this clonotype. The CDR3 loop reads CASSRIYGTVSTGELFF. DNA of the CDR3: TGCGCCAGCAGCCGCATATACGGGACAGTAAGCACCGGGGAGCTGTTTTTT. This chain links TRBV4-3 with TRBJ2-2; TRBD1 aligns across 7 bases. Germline trimming cut 4 bases from V and 4 bases from J; bases unmatched to any gene: 12. Germline CDR1 reads LGHNA; CDR2 reads YSLEER. This CDR3 is built from 17 residues.

The rearrangement uses TRBV27 and TRBJ2-7; TRBD1 is a possible D gene (6 bases). The CDR3 contains 13 residues. Germline V lookup: CDR1 MNHEY, CDR2 SMNVEV (reference sequence). The V end lost 11 bases, the J end lost 6 bases, and 20 bases lay between the germline ends. The CDR3 protein is CAVMKGVLGEQYF. The CDR3, as DNA: TGTGCCGTTATGAAGGGGGTTTTGGGCGAGCAGTACTTC.